The 29 T cell receptor beta chains reported below all come from one sample, sequenced in a study of T cells in Graves' hyperthyroidism and ophthalmopathy. Amplification of TCR beta CDR3 regions was performed using RNA transcripts as template. Researchers ran a first-round RT-PCR on the TCR CDR3 using the HTBI primer set. MiXCR was run by TCRdb on the multiplex PCR reads, yielding one entry per CDR3 protein. The sample has 280,000 or so distinct CDR3 sequences, roughly 15% seen once. Sequenced material: blood. These receptors all stem from a woman between 45 and 60 years old with Graves' hyperthyroidism that later progressed to Graves' ophthalmopathy.

The table lists this clonotype with a few counts. The rearrangement links TRBV25-1 to TRBJ1-4; TRBD1 matches at 8 bases. V was clipped by 6 bases and J by 8 bases; unmatched bases: 11. Germline V lookup: CDR1 MGHDK, CDR2 SYGVNS. CDR3 length: 15 amino acids. The CDR3 DNA sequence: TGTGCCAGCAGCCGAGGACAGGGATGGGAGGAAAAACTGTTTTTT. The encoded protein is CASSRGQGWEEKLFF.

This chain joins TRBV2 and TRBJ1-5; possible D gene TRBD1, 6 bases. Trimming left V 4 bases short and J 7 bases short, with 20 bases between. Per the germline V gene, CDR1 is SNHLY and CDR2 is FYNNEI. The CDR3 loop spans 16 amino acids. CDR3 DNA sequence: TGTGCCAGCAGTGGGGGGCCGGGCAGGGGAGGACAGCCCCAGCATTTT. Translation: CASSGGPGRGGQPQHF.

There are a few counts of this clonotype. V gene TRBV6-1 combines with J gene TRBJ1-2, with D unclear. The V gene's germline CDR1 is MNHNS and CDR2 SASEGT. The CDR3 contains 13 residues. V was shortened by 5 bases and J by 3 bases, with 10 bases between the two germline ends. This CDR3 is CASSSSTHYGYTF. Written as DNA, the CDR3 is TGTGCCAGCAGTTCGAGCACCCACTATGGCTACACCTTC.

This chain joins TRBV9 and TRBJ1-1, with D uncertain. Germline V CDR1 and CDR2: SGDLS, YYNGEE. The CDR3 spans 14 residues. The V end was cut by 3 bases, the J end by 3 bases, with 12 bases between. The CDR3 nucleotides read TGTGCCAGCAGCGAGGAGGGCTGGGACACTGAAGCTTTCTTT. This gives the protein CASSEEGWDTEAFF.

The table lists this clonotype with many counts. The chain employs TRBV6-1 and TRBJ2-1, with D perhaps matching TRBD1 (6 bases). The CDR3 is 12 amino acids. Germline V lookup: CDR1 MNHNS, CDR2 SASEGT. Trimming stripped 5 bases from V and 10 bases from J, with 12 bases between. CDR3 region: CASSQGGQEQFF. The CDR3 nucleotides read TGTGCCAGCAGTCAAGGGGGTCAGGAGCAGTTCTTC.

This clonotype was observed at least ten times. The rearrangement links TRBV30 to TRBJ2-7; 8 bases are a match to TRBD2. The CDR3 contains 12 residues. The V gene end was trimmed by 3 bases and the J gene end by 9 bases; junction bases not matched to a gene: 7. The germline V gene has CDR1 GTSNPN and CDR2 SVGIG (reference sequence). The DNA of the CDR3 is TGTGCCTGGAGCCCGACTAGCGTGGGGCAGTACTTC. It yields the protein CAWSPTSVGQYF.

The chain recombines TRBV24-1 with TRBJ1-2, with no clear D. Germline V lookup: CDR1 KGHDR, CDR2 SFDVKD. The CDR3 is 13 amino acids. Between the trimmed V and J ends, which lost 7 bases and 2 bases, there was a span of 10 bases. CDR3 in amino acids: CATSLRENYGYTF. The CDR3, as DNA: TGTGCCACCAGCTTGAGGGAGAACTATGGCTACACCTTC.

This clonotype has only a few counts. The rearrangement joins TRBV14 to TRBJ1-6, with D perhaps matching TRBD1 (6 bases). Germline assignment: CDR1 SGHDN and CDR2 FVKESK. Between the trimmed V and J ends, which lost 4 bases and 12 bases, there was a span of 16 bases. This CDR3 comprises 14 residues. CDR3 residues: CASSLDRFPGPLHF. In nucleotides, the CDR3 is TGTGCCAGCAGCCTTGACAGGTTCCCCGGACCCCTCCACTTT.

This clonotype was seen at least ten times. CDR3 residues: CASSQGLEKLFF. CDR3 nucleotides: TGTGCCAGCAGTCAGGGATTAGAAAAACTGTTTTTT. This chain links TRBV2 with TRBJ1-4; possibly TRBD1 for D (5 bases). There are 12 residues in the CDR3. V was shortened by 5 bases and J by 8 bases, with 9 bases between the two germline ends. CDR1 is SNHLY and CDR2 is FYNNEI in the germline V gene.

CDR3 loop: CASSTLGRLNSPLHF. As DNA, the CDR3 is TGTGCCAGCAGTACGCTCGGACGACTGAATTCACCCCTCCACTTT. The chain joins TRBV27 to TRBJ1-6; D unclear. The V gene's germline CDR1 is MNHEY and CDR2 SMNVEV (reference sequence). This CDR3 is built from 15 residues. The ends were cut back, 5 bases at V and 7 bases at J, with 15 bases in the middle.

The rearrangement uses TRBV19 and TRBJ1-2, with 8 bases identical to TRBD1. The trim removed 3 bases at V and 5 bases at J, leaving 8 bases unmatched. Germline V lookup: CDR1 LNHDA, CDR2 SQIVND (reference sequence). This CDR3 region has 15 residues. CDR3 residues: CASSITQGAGYGYTF. The DNA of the CDR3 is TGTGCCAGTAGTATCACCCAGGGGGCTGGGTATGGCTACACCTTC.

This clonotype was seen many times. The chain joins TRBV29-1 to TRBJ2-7; 11 bases fit TRBD1. Germline values: CDR1 SQVTM, CDR2 ANQGSEA. The V gene end was trimmed by 6 bases and the J gene end by 3 bases; junction bases not matched to a gene: 7. The CDR3 spans 14 residues. CDR3 residues: CSVVRDRGIYEQYF. CDR3 DNA: TGCAGCGTCGTCCGGGACAGGGGGATCTACGAGCAGTACTTC.

This chain connects TRBV28 to TRBJ1-1; D possibly corresponds to TRBD1 (5 bases). The CDR3 spans 15 residues. Looked up from germline, CDR1 is MDHEN and CDR2 is SYDVKM. Trimming cost V 4 bases and J 1 base, with 13 bases left between them. CDR3 DNA: TGTGCCAGCAGTTCGGGTGGGGACCCGAACACTGAAGCTTTCTTT. The encoded protein is CASSSGGDPNTEAFF.

This clonotype has a count of ten or more. The J gene is TRBJ2-1, the V gene TRBV3-1; 13 nucleotides line up with TRBD2. Germline V gene lookup returns CDR1 LGHDT and CDR2 YNNKEL (reference sequence). V shed 4 bases, J shed 3 bases, and the junction held 9 bases outside the gene matches. This CDR3 region has 18 residues. The CDR3 region is CASSRKTSGRAFYNEQFF. For the CDR3, the DNA is TGTGCCAGCAGCCGCAAAACTAGCGGGAGGGCCTTCTACAATGAGCAGTTCTTC.

This clonotype showed up many times. This chain uses TRBV6-1 with TRBJ2-1; tentatively, D is TRBD1 (5 bases). The CDR3 extends over 14 amino acids. Per germline, CDR1 MNHNS and CDR2 SASEGT. Trimming took 7 bases from V and 2 from J, leaving 12 bases between them. CDR3 sequence reads: CASTNAGPYNEQFF. CDR3 in DNA: TGTGCCAGCACCAACGCAGGGCCCTACAATGAGCAGTTCTTC.

Remarks on this clonotype: A read error may explain this, as a much larger clone is one base away. J is TRBJ1-2 and V is TRBV6-5, with TRBD1 matching over 8 bases. The germline V gene encodes CDR1 MNHEY and CDR2 SVGAGI. The CDR3 has 16 residues. The CDR3 region is CASSYADRGRNYGNTF. The CDR3 region has the DNA TGTGCCAGCAGTTACGCCGACAGGGGACGTAACTATGGCAACACCTTC.

This clonotype was found many times. The chain couples TRBV28 to TRBJ2-2, with a tentative D call TRBD1 (5 bases). The CDR3 totals 16 residues. Germline V CDR1 and CDR2: MDHEN, SYDVKM. V lost 1 base to trimming and J lost 1 base, with 10 bases between them. DNA for the CDR3: TGTGCCAGCAGTTTATCGGCAGGGAAGAACACCGGGGAGCTGTTTTTT. Protein sequence: CASSLSAGKNTGELFF.

This clonotype was seen a handful of times. It is likely a read error, because the conserved phenylalanine at the end of the CDR3 is missing. The J gene is TRBJ1-1, the V gene TRBV12-3 or TRBV12-4, with TRBD1 as a possible D gene (5 bases). Deletions cut 3 bases from V and 4 bases from J, with 12 bases between. The CDR3 is 14 residues long. CDR3 bases: TGTGCCAGCAGTTTGGCTACCGGGGGCACTGAAGCTTTCCTT. It codes for CASSLATGGTEAFL.

In this sample, this clonotype turned up many times. The chain has TRBV27 and TRBJ1-6, with D hard to call. With 4 bases removed from V and 1 base from J, the gap between germline ends came to 17 bases. This CDR3 contains 18 residues. Germline CDR1 and CDR2: MNHEY and SMNVEV (reference sequence). The CDR3 is CASSSSSVLGSYNSPLHF. CDR3 bases: TGTGCCAGCAGTTCCTCTAGCGTCTTAGGGTCCTATAATTCACCCCTCCACTTT.

The rearrangement joins TRBV9 to TRBJ1-1; D remains unclear. Germline values: CDR1 SGDLS, CDR2 YYNGEE. The CDR3 spans 14 residues. V dropped 0 bases and J dropped 1 base, with 7 bases sitting between them. The CDR3 coding sequence is TGTGCCAGCAGCGTAGCTCGGGGGAACACTGAAGCTTTCTTT. It specifies CASSVARGNTEAFF.

V is TRBV7-3 and J is TRBJ1-2; TRBD1 is a possible D gene (5 bases). V dropped 3 bases and J dropped 7 bases, with 15 bases sitting between them. CDR3 length: 14 residues. Germline CDR1 SGHTA, CDR2 FQGTGA. The CDR3 bases are TGTGCCAGCAGCTTGGCATCAGGGTCTGGTGGCTACACCTTC. Protein product: CASSLASGSGGYTF.

The chain carries TRBV5-4 and TRBJ2-7; a possible D gene is TRBD2 (5 bases). The germline CDR1 and CDR2 sequences are SGHNT and YYREEE (reference sequence). The CDR3 consists of 14 residues. The germline V and J ends were trimmed by 4 bases and 2 bases, with 13 bases remaining between them. In DNA, the CDR3 is TGTGCCAGCAGCACGCAGGCCGGGACCTACGAGCAGTACTTC. Residues: CASSTQAGTYEQYF.

The sample holds a few counts of this clonotype. The V gene is TRBV9, the J gene TRBJ2-4, with 12 nucleotides matching TRBD1. The germline V gene encodes CDR1 SGDLS and CDR2 YYNGEE. The length of the CDR3 is 15 residues. The V segment lost 4 bases and the J segment 7 bases; nucleotides outside the gene matches: 6. Here the CDR3 reads CASSPPGQGANIQYF. CDR3 sequence (DNA): TGTGCCAGCAGCCCGCCGGGACAGGGGGCGAACATTCAGTACTTC.

In its sample, this clonotype was seen many times. The genes are TRBV27 and TRBJ1-1, with D perhaps TRBD1 (5 bases). The V end lost 4 bases, the J end lost 0 bases, and 12 bases lay between the germline ends. Germline CDR1 and CDR2: MNHEY and SMNVEV (reference sequence). CDR3 length: 15 residues. The CDR3 region is CASSWGGFLNTEAFF. The CDR3 DNA reads TGTGCCAGCAGTTGGGGGGGGTTCTTGAACACTGAAGCTTTCTTT.

This clonotype occurred many times. V is TRBV12-3 or TRBV12-4 and J is TRBJ1-1, with D hard to call. The length of the CDR3 is 16 residues. Trimming removed 3 bases from V and 0 bases from J, with 14 bases in between. The CDR3 nucleotides are TGTGCCAGCAGTTTGAATGTTCCAAGGATGAACACTGAAGCTTTCTTT. Protein: CASSLNVPRMNTEAFF.

This clonotype occurred many times. This rearrangement joins TRBV18 to TRBJ2-7; a possible D gene is TRBD2 (6 bases). This CDR3 is 15 amino acids long. The germline CDR1 and CDR2 sequences are KGHSH and LQKENI. V dropped 9 bases and J dropped 2 bases, with 20 bases sitting between them. The CDR3, as DNA: TGTGCCAGTCGCGGGCCTGGCGGACTACCCTACGAGCAGTACTTC. It yields the protein CASRGPGGLPYEQYF.

There are many counts of this clonotype. This rearrangement joins TRBV7-2 to TRBJ2-1, with D tentatively TRBD2 (5 bases). Trimming shortened V by 3 bases and J by 4 bases, and 19 bases separated the two germline ends. The CDR3 is made up of 17 amino acids. Germline CDR1 reads SGHTA; CDR2 reads FQGNSA. The CDR3: CASSFPEKTSGYNEQFF. The CDR3 bases are TGTGCCAGCAGCTTCCCCGAAAAGACGTCGGGATACAATGAGCAGTTCTTC.

This clonotype was recorded many times. This CDR3 reads CASSSRATLNTEAFF. In DNA, the CDR3 is TGTGCCAGCAGCTCCCGGGCCACACTGAACACTGAAGCTTTCTTT. This chain connects TRBV7-4 to TRBJ1-1; D is uncertain. The CDR3 has 15 amino acids. Trimming took 4 bases from V and 0 from J, leaving 12 bases between them. Per the germline V gene, CDR1 is SGHVT and CDR2 is SQSDAQ. The full variable domain, rest sourced from reference TRBV7-4 and TRBJ1-1, is GAGVSQSPRYKVAKRGRDVALRCDSISGHVTLYWYRQTLGQGSEVLTYSQSDAQRDKSGRPSGRFSAERPERSVSTLKIQRTEQGDSAVYLCASSSRATLNTEAFFGQGTRLTVV.

This clonotype was detected ten times or more. This chain links TRBV5-1 with TRBJ2-1; no firm D call. Per germline, CDR1 SGHRS and CDR2 YFSETQ. The CDR3 contains 15 residues. Trimming pared 0 bases from V and 0 bases from J, leaving 7 bases between. CDR3 protein: CASSLGGVSYNEQFF. Here the CDR3 DNA reads TGCGCCAGCAGCTTGGGAGGAGTCTCCTACAATGAGCAGTTCTTC.